The rows below give T cell receptor beta chains drawn from one sample of a study of control samples from healthy donors and cancer patients. Here immunoSEQ multiplex PCR was the method, and the copy in TCRdb shows in-frame clones only, minus some. The table includes 85,000 to 110,000 clones, around 89% detected once. Sample: PBMCs. These receptors were taken from a man in his 60s with lung cancer. Each CDR3 is given with its conserved first and last residue. A D gene is named only where the DNA matches it firmly. Clone size is shown for a subset of rows, as once, few, many or a class of expanded clone.

clone_size: NA; j_call: TRBJ1-1; v_call: TRBV11-3; d_call: NA; cdr3_nt: TGTGCCAGCAGCTTAGATCGGGAGGCGAGAGGGGAAGCTTTCTTT; cdr3_aa: CASSLDREARGEAFF
clone_size: NA; j_call: TRBJ2-3; v_call: TRBV27; d_call: NA; cdr3_nt: TGTGCCAGCAGTTTATCGGACAACCCCAGGAGCACAGATACGCAGTATTTT; cdr3_aa: CASSLSDNPRSTDTQYF
clone_size: NA; j_call: TRBJ1-5; v_call: TRBV6-2/TRBV6-3; d_call: NA; cdr3_nt: TGTGCCAGCAGTCCAAACGTCCGGGGGGCGAGGAATAGTCAGCCCCAGCATTTT; cdr3_aa: CASSPNVRGARNSQPQHF
clone_size: NA; j_call: TRBJ1-1; v_call: TRBV11-3; d_call: NA; cdr3_nt: TGTGCCAGCAGCTTAAGTCAGTCCACTGAAGCTTTCTTT; cdr3_aa: CASSLSQSTEAFF
clone_size: NA; j_call: TRBJ2-3; v_call: TRBV7-2; d_call: NA; cdr3_nt: TGTGCCAGCAGCTCCCTGACAGATACGCAGTATTTT; cdr3_aa: CASSSLTDTQYF
clone_size: NA; j_call: TRBJ2-4; v_call: TRBV3-1/TRBV3-2; d_call: NA; cdr3_nt: TGTGCCAGCAGCACTAGACAGATACTAGCCAAAAACATTCAGTACTTC; cdr3_aa: CASSTRQILAKNIQYF
clone_size: NA; j_call: TRBJ2-1; v_call: TRBV12-3/TRBV12-4; d_call: NA; cdr3_nt: TGTGCCAGCTTGGAATTGGTAAGGAATGAGCAGTTCTTC; cdr3_aa: CASLELVRNEQFF
clone_size: few; j_call: TRBJ2-2; v_call: TRBV6-5; d_call: TRBD1; cdr3_nt: TGTGCCAGCAGCATAACAGGGGTCCGCACCGGGGAGCTGTTTTTT; cdr3_aa: CASSITGVRTGELFF
clone_size: NA; j_call: TRBJ1-4; v_call: TRBV5-6; d_call: NA; cdr3_nt: TGTGCCAGCAGCTTGGTGCAGGGCTTTAATGAAAAACTGTTTTTT; cdr3_aa: CASSLVQGFNEKLFF
clone_size: NA; j_call: TRBJ2-1; v_call: TRBV5-6; d_call: TRBD1; cdr3_nt: TGTGCCAGCAGCTTGTTCACAGGGGTAAATGAGCAGTTCTTC; cdr3_aa: CASSLFTGVNEQFF
clone_size: NA; j_call: TRBJ1-2; v_call: TRBV9; d_call: TRBD1; cdr3_nt: TGTGCCAGCAGCGCCTACGACAGGGGGAGCGGCTACACCTTC; cdr3_aa: CASSAYDRGSGYTF
clone_size: once; j_call: TRBJ1-5; v_call: TRBV19; d_call: NA; cdr3_nt: TGTGCCAGTCGGGAAGGCAATCAGCCCCAGCATTTT; cdr3_aa: CASREGNQPQHF
clone_size: NA; j_call: TRBJ2-7; v_call: TRBV6-6; d_call: NA; cdr3_nt: TGTGCCAGCAGGGCCACAGGGAACGAGCAGTACTTC; cdr3_aa: CASRATGNEQYF
clone_size: NA; j_call: TRBJ2-3; v_call: TRBV7-9; d_call: TRBD1; cdr3_nt: TGTGCCAGCAGCTTAGAGGGCGGGACAGGGGGCATAGATACGCAGTATTTT; cdr3_aa: CASSLEGGTGGIDTQYF
clone_size: NA; j_call: TRBJ2-5; v_call: TRBV6-1; d_call: TRBD1; cdr3_nt: TGTGCCAGCAGTGAAACAGGGGGGAATTCATACCAAGAGACCCAGTACTTC; cdr3_aa: CASSETGGNSYQETQYF
clone_size: NA; j_call: TRBJ1-2; v_call: TRBV4-1; d_call: TRBD1; cdr3_nt: TGCGCCAGCAGCCAAGAACTCCGACAGGGCTCTGGCTACACCTTC; cdr3_aa: CASSQELRQGSGYTF
clone_size: NA; j_call: TRBJ2-3; v_call: TRBV7-2; d_call: TRBD2; cdr3_nt: TGTGCCAGCAGCTTAGCGGGGGGGGATACGCAGTATTTT; cdr3_aa: CASSLAGGDTQYF
clone_size: NA; j_call: TRBJ1-5; v_call: TRBV5-6; d_call: NA; cdr3_nt: TGTGCCAGCAGCTTTGGCAGGCTACTCAATCAGCCCCAGCATTTT; cdr3_aa: CASSFGRLLNQPQHF
clone_size: NA; j_call: TRBJ1-5; v_call: TRBV24-1; d_call: TRBD1; cdr3_nt: TGTGCCACCAGTGATTCTAACAGGGGAATGAATCAGCCCCAGCATTTT; cdr3_aa: CATSDSNRGMNQPQHF
clone_size: NA; j_call: TRBJ2-2; v_call: TRBV9; d_call: NA; cdr3_nt: TGTGCCAGCAGCGCAGCCGGGACATCAACCTTCACCGGGGAGCTGTTTTTT; cdr3_aa: CASSAAGTSTFTGELFF
clone_size: NA; j_call: TRBJ1-2; v_call: TRBV30; d_call: NA; cdr3_nt: TGTGCCTGGAGTGGATGGGGGGGGATCTATGGCTACACCTTC; cdr3_aa: CAWSGWGGIYGYTF
clone_size: NA; j_call: TRBJ1-3; v_call: TRBV9; d_call: NA; cdr3_nt: TGTGCCAGCAGCGTAAAGCGAGAATCATCCATATATTTT; cdr3_aa: CASSVKRESSIYF
clone_size: NA; j_call: TRBJ2-5; v_call: TRBV2; d_call: NA; cdr3_nt: TGTGCCAGCTGGGAACGACAAACTAGCATTGAGACCCAGTACTTC; cdr3_aa: CASWERQTSIETQYF
clone_size: NA; j_call: TRBJ2-2; v_call: TRBV9; d_call: NA; cdr3_nt: TGTGCCAGCAGCGTGTATTCGGGACAAGGCACCGGGGAGCTGTTTTTT; cdr3_aa: CASSVYSGQGTGELFF